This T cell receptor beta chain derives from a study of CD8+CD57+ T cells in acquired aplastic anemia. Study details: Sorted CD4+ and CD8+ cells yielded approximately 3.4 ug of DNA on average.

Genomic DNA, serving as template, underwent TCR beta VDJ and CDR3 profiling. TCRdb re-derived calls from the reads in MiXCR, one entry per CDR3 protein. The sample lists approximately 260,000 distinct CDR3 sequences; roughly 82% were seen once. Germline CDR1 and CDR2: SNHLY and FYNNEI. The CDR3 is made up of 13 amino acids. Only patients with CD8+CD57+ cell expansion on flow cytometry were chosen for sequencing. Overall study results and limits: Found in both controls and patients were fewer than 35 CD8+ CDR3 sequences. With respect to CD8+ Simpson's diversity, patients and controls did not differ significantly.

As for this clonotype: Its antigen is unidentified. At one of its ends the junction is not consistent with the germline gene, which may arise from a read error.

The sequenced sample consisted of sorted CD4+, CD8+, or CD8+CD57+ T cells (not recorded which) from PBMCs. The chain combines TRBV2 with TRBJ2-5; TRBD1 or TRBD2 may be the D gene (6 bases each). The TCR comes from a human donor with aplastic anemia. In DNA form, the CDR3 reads TGTGCCAGCGGGGACGGGGGCATGAAGACGCAGTACTTT. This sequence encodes CASGDGGMKTQYF.